This record concerns one T cell receptor beta chain sequence. Its antigen is currently unknown. This entry is derived from a study of post-analysis software for immune sequencing data. Trimming stripped 4 bases from V and 2 bases from J, with 15 bases between. From germline, CDR1 is SGHTA and CDR2 FQGNSA. This CDR3 contains 16 residues. Study-wide results and caveats: Under F measure analysis, samples from one preparation batch co-clustered strongly. The normalized Chao1 diversity of multiple sclerosis patients was significantly lower than that of controls. Controls showed lower frequencies than patients for roughly five TRBV segments, and TRBV5-6, TRBV5-1 and TRBV20-1 were among these.

Unique molecular identifiers had been added to the TCR beta cDNA libraries. Yield was roughly 0.5 million cDNA molecules from about 1 to 10 million T cells. MiXCR, applied by TCRdb to the PCR reads, yields one record per CDR3 protein. Of 150,000 to 200,000 distinct CDR3 sequences in the sample, about 29% were seen once. Sequencing was performed on blood. This chain uses TRBV7-2 with TRBJ2-1; the D gene is possibly TRBD1 (6 bases). The receptor comes from a girl aged 5 to 17 with multiple sclerosis. CDR3 protein: CASSSPPRGTYNEQFF. The CDR3 nucleotides read TGTGCCAGCAGCTCCCCCCCCAGGGGAACCTACAATGAGCAGTTCTTC.